One sample yielded the 16 T cell receptor beta chains listed below, sequenced in a study of blood T cell repertoires in COVID-19. Profiling relied on immunoSEQ multiplex PCR, and the TCRdb table lists in-frame clones only, not all of them. This sample carries just over 80,000 clones, under 80% of them seen once, and the ten largest clones take around 19%. Source material: peripheral blood. The source of these receptors is a woman aged 80 or over with active or convalescent COVID-19.

The chain carries TRBV6-5 and TRBJ1-1; 9 positions agree with TRBD1. The germline gives CDR1 MNHEY, CDR2 SVGAGI. The CDR3 extends over 14 amino acids. J lost 2 bases, V lost 7 bases, and 5 bases had no gene match. The CDR3: CASKPGQGNTEAFF. CDR3 DNA: TGTGCCAGCAAACCGGGACAGGGAAACACTGAAGCTTTCTTT.

The V and J genes are TRBV7-2 and TRBJ2-7; D is unresolved. V was pared by 4 bases and J by 2 bases, with 9 bases between. The CDR3 contains 13 residues. Germline loops: CDR1 SGHTA, CDR2 FQGNSA. CDR3 amino acids: CASSSNSPYEQYF. CDR3 nucleotides: TGTGCCAGCAGCTCCAATAGCCCCTACGAGCAGTACTTC.

V usage is TRBV7-3 and J usage is TRBJ2-1, with TRBD1 matching over 7 bases. Germline V lookup: CDR1 SGHTA, CDR2 FQGTGA. The CDR3 contains 13 residues. The trim removed 3 bases at V and 12 bases at J, leaving 8 bases unmatched. CDR3 protein: CASSFSRRDRQFF. The CDR3 nucleotides read TGTGCCAGCAGCTTCTCACGCCGGGACAGGCAGTTCTTC.

This sequence joins TRBV4-1 and TRBJ2-5; 8 positions agree with TRBD1. This CDR3 contains 15 residues. CDR1 is MGHRA and CDR2 is YSYEKL in the germline V gene. V gave up 2 bases and J gave up 5 bases; unmatched junction bases: 7. For the CDR3, the DNA is TGCGCCAGCAGCCAAAATGGACAGGGCGGGGAGACCCAGTACTTC. Amino acid sequence: CASSQNGQGGETQYF.

The gene calls are TRBV6-2 or TRBV6-3 and TRBJ1-6; tentative D call: TRBD1 (5 bases). CDR1 is MNHEY, CDR2 SVGEGT, per germline. V was cut by 5 bases and J by 7 bases, with 18 bases left in between. This CDR3 spans 16 amino acids. CDR3 sequence reads: CASSPTGGRGNSPLHF. CDR3 DNA sequence: TGTGCCAGCAGTCCCACCGGGGGAAGAGGGAATTCACCCCTCCACTTT.

This clone has more than one count but fewer than ten. This sequence joins TRBV5-6 and TRBJ2-5, with a tentative D call TRBD2 (6 bases). Trimming took 4 bases from V and 1 from J, leaving 11 bases between them. The CDR3 has 14 residues. CDR1 and CDR2 from the germline V gene are SGHDT and YYEEEE. The CDR3 DNA reads as TGTGCCAGCAGCCCGCTGGGGGGCCAAGAGACCCAGTACTTC. Translation gives CASSPLGGQETQYF.

The chain couples TRBV11-1 to TRBJ1-2; 8 bases fit TRBD1. This CDR3 has 13 residues. Germline CDR1 and CDR2: SGHAT and FQDESV (reference sequence). V gave up 5 bases and J gave up 8 bases; unmatched junction bases: 7. The CDR3 DNA reads TGTGCCAGCAGCCCGGGACAGGATTTAGGCTACACCTTC. Its protein is CASSPGQDLGYTF.

The rearrangement links TRBV2 to TRBJ1-4; perhaps TRBD1 as D (6 bases). Germline V gene sequence: CDR1 SNHLY, CDR2 FYNNEI. V lost 8 bases, J lost 1 base, and 11 bases lay in between. The CDR3 extends over 14 amino acids. As DNA, the CDR3 is TGTGCCAGCGGGCAGGGGCTAACTAATGAAAAACTGTTTTTT. Protein product: CASGQGLTNEKLFF.

The V and J genes are TRBV27 and TRBJ1-6; D gene unclear. Trimming pared 1 base from V and 2 bases from J, leaving 6 bases between. CDR1 is MNHEY and CDR2 is SMNVEV in the germline V gene (reference sequence). The CDR3 has 15 residues. Here the CDR3 DNA reads TGTGCCAGCAGTTTATATACGGCCTATAATTCACCCCTCCACTTT. Amino acid sequence: CASSLYTAYNSPLHF.

This clone has only one observation. The chain joins TRBV7-9 to TRBJ2-5, with D unclear. In germline, CDR1 is SEHNR, CDR2 FQNEAQ (reference sequence). The V end was cut by 4 bases, the J end by 1 base, with 10 bases between. The CDR3 is made up of 14 amino acids. The CDR3 loop is CASSSLGGQETQYF. The DNA for the CDR3 is TGTGCCAGCAGCTCCCTAGGCGGCCAAGAGACCCAGTACTTC.

CDR3 in DNA: TGTGCCAGTAGTATAGGAGGCAGATCGGGTTCACCCCTCCACTTT. Its translation is CASSIGGRSGSPLHF. The V gene is TRBV19, the J gene TRBJ1-6; D remains ambiguous. The V gene's germline CDR1 is LNHDA and CDR2 SQIVND (reference sequence). V was cut by 1 base and J by 9 bases, with 13 bases left in between. CDR3 length: 15 amino acids. Looking up the rest from reference TRBV19 and TRBJ1-6 gives the full variable domain: DGGITQSPKYLFRKEGQNVTLSCEQNLNHDAMYWYRQDPGQGLRLIYYSQIVNDFQKGDIAEGYSVSREKKESFPLTVTSAQKNPTAFYLCASSIGGRSGSPLHFGNGTRLTVT.

The V and J genes are TRBV7-3 and TRBJ2-5, with TRBD2 matching over 7 bases. Germline lookup yields CDR1 SGHTA and CDR2 FQGTGA. The trim removed 3 bases at V and 5 bases at J, leaving 3 bases unmatched. The CDR3 is made up of 13 amino acids. The CDR3 bases are TGTGCCAGCAGCTTCAGGGAGGGGGAGACCCAGTACTTC. As protein: CASSFREGETQYF.

This clone was counted many times. The chain has TRBV5-4 and TRBJ1-1; the match to TRBD1 covers 7 bases. J gave up 5 bases and V 9 bases, and 13 bases lay outside the gene matches. CDR1 is SGHNT, CDR2 YYREEE, per germline (reference sequence). The CDR3 extends over 14 amino acids. CDR3 loop: CATKQGPATTEAFF. In DNA, the CDR3 is TGTGCCACCAAACAGGGGCCTGCCACAACTGAAGCTTTCTTT.

The chain carries TRBV10-3 and TRBJ1-1; weak D call: TRBD1 (5 bases). CDR3 size: 13 residues. V was cut by 11 bases and J by 1 base, with 14 bases left in between. Germline CDR1 reads ENHRY; CDR2 reads SYGVKD. The chain's CDR3 is CASTRASNTEAFF. The CDR3 DNA follows: TGTGCCTCGACCAGGGCCTCGAACACTGAAGCTTTCTTT.

The J gene is TRBJ1-3, the V gene TRBV15; 7 bases agree with TRBD1. This CDR3 comprises 15 residues. J lost 0 bases, V lost 4 bases, and 3 bases had no gene match. The germline gives CDR1 LNHNV, CDR2 YYDKDF (reference sequence). The CDR3 protein is CATSIGGNSGNTIYF. In nucleotides, the CDR3 is TGTGCCACCAGCATAGGGGGCAACTCTGGAAACACCATATATTTT.

V and J are TRBV27 and TRBJ2-5, with 7 positions matching TRBD2. This CDR3 has 12 amino acids. J lost 5 bases, V lost 3 bases, and 0 bases had no gene match. CDR1 is MNHEY and CDR2 is SMNVEV in the germline V gene (reference sequence). The CDR3 DNA sequence: TGTGCCAGCAGTTTCGGGGGGGAGACCCAGTACTTC. Encoded protein: CASSFGGETQYF.